This T cell receptor (beta chain) is drawn from a study of blood T cell repertoires in COVID-19. In the study overall: COVID-19 samples from acute and convalescent phases originated in the United States, Italy and Spain. Sources were T cells, B-cell-depleted T cells, or PBMCs; the material itself was cDNA or gDNA.

In the original workflow: Estimates of nucleated cell counts were drawn from the amplification of reference gene primers. Data came from immunoSEQ multiplex PCR; TCRdb stores just in-frame clones and leaves some out. From that table come the V and J calls and clone size; the DNA was used to work out D and trimming. Of about 140,000 clones detected, 80% to 90% appear once; the ten largest clones hold over 2%. CDR3 size: 14 residues. The V gene lost 3 bases and the J gene lost 3 bases, with 11 bases spanning the gap. Germline lookup yields CDR1 SNHLY and CDR2 FYNNEI. V gene TRBV2 combines with J gene TRBJ1-1; TRBD1 is a possible D gene (6 bases). The origin of this receptor is a man in his forties or fifties with active COVID-19. Sequenced material: peripheral blood. The CDR3 is CASSEQGPDTEAFF. The CDR3 nucleotides read TGTGCCAGCAGTGAGCAGGGGCCGGACACTGAAGCTTTCTTT.